Following are 25 T cell receptor beta chains from one sample sequenced in a study of blood T cell repertoires in COVID-19. Profiling relied on immunoSEQ multiplex PCR, and the TCRdb table lists in-frame clones only, not all of them. The sample records about 250,000 clones, about 85% being singletons. Specimen: peripheral blood. The receptors were gathered from a young man with active or convalescent COVID-19.

The V call is TRBV6-2 or TRBV6-3, the J call TRBJ1-1; 8 bases are a match to TRBD1. The V gene end was trimmed by 4 bases and the J gene end by 5 bases; junction bases not matched to a gene: 12. The length of the CDR3 is 16 residues. Germline lookup yields CDR1 MNHEY and CDR2 SVGEGT. CDR3 sequence: CASSSRGRGTGTEAFF. CDR3 nucleotides: TGTGCCAGCAGTTCCAGGGGGCGAGGGACCGGGACTGAAGCTTTCTTT.

The J gene is TRBJ1-6, the V gene TRBV5-1; maybe TRBD1 (5 bases). This CDR3 has 16 amino acids. V gave up 4 bases and J gave up 2 bases, with 13 bases separating them. Germline CDR1 reads SGHRS; CDR2 reads YFSETQ. Here the CDR3 DNA reads TGCGCCAGCAGCCCGAAAGGGGCAACCTATAATTCACCCCTCCACTTT. This encodes CASSPKGATYNSPLHF.

This sequence joins TRBV9 and TRBJ2-7; 7 bases are shared with TRBD2. J lost 5 bases, V lost 0 bases, and 11 bases had no gene match. Per germline, CDR1 SGDLS and CDR2 YYNGEE. This CDR3 has 16 amino acids. This CDR3 reads CASSVADAGVKNEQYF. The DNA for the CDR3 is TGTGCCAGCAGCGTAGCTGATGCGGGAGTGAAAAACGAGCAGTACTTC.

This chain connects TRBV15 to TRBJ2-2; D may be TRBD1 (6 bases). Trimming took off 0 bases at V and 5 bases at J, with 10 bases between the two ends. CDR3 size: 15 residues. Per the germline V gene, CDR1 is LNHNV and CDR2 is YYDKDF (reference sequence). Here the CDR3 DNA reads TGTGCCACCAGCAGAGATCCCAGGGGAACCGGGGAGCTGTTTTTT. This translates into CATSRDPRGTGELFF.

This rearrangement joins TRBV11-2 to TRBJ2-5; TRBD1 is a possible D gene (6 bases). The CDR3 is made up of 15 amino acids. Germline assignment: CDR1 SGHAT and CDR2 FQNNGV. Trimming stripped 5 bases from V and 1 base from J, with 14 bases between. As DNA, the CDR3 is TGTGCCAGCAGCAGAGACAGGACGGTCCAAGAGACCCAGTACTTC. This translates into CASSRDRTVQETQYF.

The genes are TRBV28 and TRBJ1-4, with a possible D match to TRBD1 (5 bases). Germline CDR1 reads MDHEN; CDR2 reads SYDVKM. The CDR3 runs 14 residues. Trimming removed 2 bases from V and 4 bases from J, with 8 bases in between. In DNA, the CDR3 is TGTGCCAGCAGTTTAGACAGCAGTAATGAAAAACTGTTTTTT. Its translation is CASSLDSSNEKLFF.

This chain links TRBV6-5 with TRBJ1-2; 9 bases align to TRBD1. Per germline, CDR1 MNHEY and CDR2 SVGAGI. V trimming: 4 bases; J trimming: 5 bases; junction bases outside the gene matches: 8. CDR3 length: 15 amino acids. CDR3 sequence (DNA): TGTGCCAGCAGTTTCTCGGGACAGGGATTGTATGGCTACACCTTC. Residues: CASSFSGQGLYGYTF.

The sample holds a few counts of this clone. The genes are TRBV7-8 and TRBJ1-5; TRBD1 agrees at 9 bases. Looked up from germline, CDR1 is SGHVS and CDR2 is FQNEAQ. V lost 5 bases, J lost 7 bases, and 9 bases stayed unmatched. The CDR3 covers 15 residues. CDR3 amino acids: CASSPDRGIRQPQHF. The CDR3 nucleotides read TGTGCCAGCAGCCCGGACAGGGGAATTCGGCAGCCCCAGCATTTT.

V gene TRBV2 combines with J gene TRBJ1-1; the D is unclear. This CDR3 spans 14 amino acids. Germline V lookup: CDR1 SNHLY, CDR2 FYNNEI. V dropped 6 bases and J dropped 1 base, with 12 bases sitting between them. The chain's CDR3 is CASSLLGGNTEAFF. In DNA form, the CDR3 reads TGTGCCAGCAGCCTTCTGGGAGGGAACACTGAAGCTTTCTTT.

Concerning this clone itself: The same CDR3 arises from other DNA sequences in this sample as well. This chain connects TRBV27 to TRBJ2-7; 11 bases are a match to TRBD2. The CDR3 totals 15 residues. The V and J ends lost 6 bases and 1 base, in that order; junction bases with no gene match: 5. Germline lookup yields CDR1 MNHEY and CDR2 SMNVEV (reference sequence). The DNA for the CDR3 is TGTGCCAGCAGCCTAGGGACTAGCGGTTCCTACGAGCAGTACTTC. It specifies CASSLGTSGSYEQYF.

This clone was recorded only once. The chain employs TRBV20-1 and TRBJ2-1, with 9 positions matching TRBD2. The V segment lost 3 bases and the J segment 8 bases; nucleotides outside the gene matches: 11. This CDR3 comprises 15 residues. Germline CDR1 and CDR2: DFQATT and SNEGSKA (reference sequence). CDR3 sequence: CSASTRAGGPHEQFF. The CDR3 coding sequence is TGCAGTGCTAGTACGAGGGCGGGAGGGCCGCATGAGCAGTTCTTC.

The table lists this clone with a few counts. The chain employs TRBV19 and TRBJ1-2; unclear D gene. This CDR3 spans 11 amino acids. Trimming cost V 3 bases and J 11 bases, with 10 bases left between them. Germline values: CDR1 LNHDA, CDR2 SQIVND (reference sequence). CDR3 amino acids: CASSIGSGYTF. CDR3 bases: TGTGCCAGTAGTATTGGTAGCGGTTACACCTTC. The full variable domain, rest sourced from reference TRBV19 and TRBJ1-2, is DGGITQSPKYLFRKEGQNVTLSCEQNLNHDAMYWYRQDPGQGLRLIYYSQIVNDFQKGDIAEGYSVSREKKESFPLTVTSAQKNPTAFYLCASSIGSGYTFGSGTRLTVV.

CDR3 coding DNA: TGTGCCAGTAGTATCGGAGGAGGACTCATTAATGAAAAACTGTTTTTT. Translating gives CASSIGGGLINEKLFF. The J gene is TRBJ1-4, the V gene TRBV19; D call uncertain. The germline gives CDR1 LNHDA, CDR2 SQIVND (reference sequence). The V gene lost 3 bases and the J gene lost 4 bases, with 15 bases spanning the gap. CDR3 length: 16 amino acids.

The chain recombines TRBV5-4 with TRBJ1-1; no clear D gene. This CDR3 spans 14 amino acids. Trimming removed 3 bases at V and 3 bases at J, with 12 bases between. Germline V gives CDR1 SGHNT, CDR2 YYREEE (reference sequence). The CDR3 region has the DNA TGTGCCAGCAGCTCCGGGGAGGGATACACTGAAGCTTTCTTT. Protein sequence: CASSSGEGYTEAFF.

The rearrangement links TRBV3-1 (or the pseudogene TRBV3-2) to TRBJ2-5, with a possible D match to TRBD2 (5 bases). The V end was cut by 5 bases, the J end by 9 bases, with 10 bases between. The CDR3 runs 11 residues. CDR1 LGHDT and CDR2 YNNKEL come from the germline V gene (reference sequence). The CDR3 is CASSVLRAQYF. CDR3 bases: TGTGCCAGCAGCGTATTGAGGGCCCAGTACTTC.

J is TRBJ1-1 and V is TRBV6-5; D may be TRBD1 (6 bases). This CDR3 has 13 amino acids. Germline V gives CDR1 MNHEY, CDR2 SVGAGI. V was cut by 5 bases and J by 1 base, with 8 bases left in between. Written as DNA, the CDR3 is TGTGCCAGCAGTCCCAGGGGGAACACTGAAGCTTTCTTT. Amino acids: CASSPRGNTEAFF.

The chain has TRBV7-8 and TRBJ1-2; TRBD1 aligns across 9 bases. V lost 5 bases and J lost 4; bases outside the gene matches: 5. Germline V CDR1 and CDR2: SGHVS, FQNEAQ. The CDR3 extends over 14 amino acids. CDR3 protein: CASSPDRGGYGYTF. CDR3 in DNA: TGTGCCAGCAGCCCGGACAGGGGCGGCTATGGCTACACCTTC.

The rearrangement links TRBV14 to TRBJ2-1, with 10 bases that match TRBD2. V shed 0 bases and J 14 bases; nucleotides not matched to a gene: 7. The V gene's germline CDR1 is SGHDN and CDR2 FVKESK. The length of the CDR3 is 14 residues. The CDR3 DNA is TGTGCCAGCAGCCAAGATCTTCTAGCGGGAGAGGAGTTCTTC. Amino acid sequence: CASSQDLLAGEEFF.

The CDR3 spells CAVSSYNEQFF. In nucleotides, the CDR3 is TGTGCCGTCAGCTCCTACAATGAGCAGTTCTTC. The genes are TRBV19 and TRBJ2-1; D is unresolved. There are 11 residues in the CDR3. Germline CDR1 is LNHDA and CDR2 is SQIVND (reference sequence). Trimming pared 11 bases from V and 0 bases from J, leaving 5 bases between.

V usage is TRBV4-2 and J usage is TRBJ1-4; D call uncertain. V was cut by 4 bases and J by 3 bases, with 9 bases left in between. Germline values: CDR1 LGHNA, CDR2 YNFKEQ. This CDR3 contains 14 residues. The CDR3 DNA follows: TGTGCCAGCAGCCGGGAGAAGCCTAATGAAAAACTGTTTTTT. This translates into CASSREKPNEKLFF.

The genes are TRBV6-6 and TRBJ1-5; possible D gene TRBD1, 6 bases. Per the germline V gene, CDR1 is MNHNY and CDR2 is SVGAGI (reference sequence). The CDR3 length is 17 residues. V lost 5 bases and J lost 1, with 18 bases in between. DNA of the CDR3: TGTGCCAGCAGTCCACTACCCAGGGGTTGGAGCAATCAGCCCCAGCATTTT. It yields the protein CASSPLPRGWSNQPQHF.

The chain has TRBV7-2 and TRBJ2-7; possible D gene TRBD1, 6 bases. The CDR3 is made up of 16 amino acids. Per the germline V gene, CDR1 is SGHTA and CDR2 is FQGNSA. Trimming cost V 5 bases and J 4 bases, with 21 bases left between them. The CDR3 DNA reads as TGTGCCAGCAGCCCCCAGCCGGGGACAAAGGTTTACGAGCAGTACTTC. This codes for CASSPQPGTKVYEQYF.

This clone was detected a few times. The J gene is TRBJ1-5, the V gene TRBV7-9; D uncertain. The V gene's germline CDR1 is SEHNR and CDR2 FQNEAQ (reference sequence). The CDR3 has 12 residues. Trimming pared 3 bases from V and 13 bases from J, leaving 13 bases between. The CDR3 region is CASSFWGATQHF. The CDR3 nucleotides are TGTGCCAGCAGCTTTTGGGGAGCGACTCAGCATTTT.

The chain carries TRBV30 and TRBJ2-5; 7 bases match TRBD2. The CDR3 runs 15 residues. The J segment lost 5 bases and the V segment lost 0 bases, leaving 9 bases of the junction unmatched. CDR1 is GTSNPN, CDR2 SVGIG, per germline (reference sequence). The CDR3 spells CAWSVGGKVVETQYF. DNA of the CDR3: TGTGCCTGGAGTGTGGGGGGGAAGGTGGTCGAGACCCAGTACTTC.

This sequence joins TRBV5-1 and TRBJ2-5; D is perhaps TRBD2 (6 bases). Germline-derived CDR1 and CDR2 are SGHRS and YFSETQ. There are 14 residues in the CDR3. V was clipped by 1 base and J by 5 bases, with 12 bases between them. CDR3 sequence (DNA): TGCGCCAGCAGCTTGTTGCCGGGGGTGGAGACCCAGTACTTC. Amino acids: CASSLLPGVETQYF.